Sequencing of this T cell receptor beta chain was carried out in a study of cytomegalovirus exposure and HLA in healthy donors. Germline values: CDR1 SGHTS, CDR2 YDEGEE. The V and J ends lost 3 bases and 5 bases respectively, with 20 bases between them. The CDR3 contains 17 residues. PCR primers comprised 60 Vbeta and 13 Jbeta primers. The repertoire was sequenced with immunoSEQ multiplex PCR; TCRdb's copy has only in-frame clones and lacks some. The sample consists of about 160,000 clones, about three quarters of them appearing once. This receptor was obtained from a female donor in good health and CMV-seronegative. The sample consisted of PBMCs. The V gene is TRBV5-8, the J gene TRBJ2-2; tentatively, D is TRBD2 (5 bases). CDR3: CASSYRETSGWTGELFF. Here the CDR3 DNA reads TGTGCCAGCAGCTACCGGGAAACCTCTGGGTGGACCGGGGAGCTGTTTTTT.